This T cell receptor (beta chain) was profiled in a study of somatic mutations in cytotoxic T cells in rheumatoid arthritis. This clone was seen more than once but under ten times. Using immunoSEQ multiplex PCR, the repertoire was profiled, and TCRdb retains in-frame clones only, with some absent. The data show around 2,900 clones, 92% seen once. The germline V and J ends were trimmed by 4 bases and 6 bases, with 16 bases remaining between them. CDR1 and CDR2 (germline): LGHNA, YSLEER. CDR3 length equals 14 residues. Specimen: CD8+ T cells sorted from blood. The rearrangement links TRBV4-3 to TRBJ2-7, with TRBD1 as a possible D gene (8 bases). This clonotype was sampled from a woman between 18 and 30 years old with rheumatoid arthritis. The CDR3 sequence is CASSPGQGGGEQYF. The CDR3 coding sequence is TGCGCCAGCAGCCCTGGACAGGGCGGGGGCGAGCAGTACTTC.